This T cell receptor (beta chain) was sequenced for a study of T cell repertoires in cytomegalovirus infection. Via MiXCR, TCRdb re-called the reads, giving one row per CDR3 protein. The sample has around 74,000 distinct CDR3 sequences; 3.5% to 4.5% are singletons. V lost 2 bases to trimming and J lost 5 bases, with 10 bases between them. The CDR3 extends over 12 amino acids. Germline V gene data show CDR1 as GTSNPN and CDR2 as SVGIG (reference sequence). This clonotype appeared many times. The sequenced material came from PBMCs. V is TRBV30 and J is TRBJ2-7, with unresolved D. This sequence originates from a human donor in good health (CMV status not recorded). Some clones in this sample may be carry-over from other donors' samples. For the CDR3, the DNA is TGTGCCTGGAGTCCGGACGAGAACGAGCAGTACTTC. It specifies CAWSPDENEQYF.